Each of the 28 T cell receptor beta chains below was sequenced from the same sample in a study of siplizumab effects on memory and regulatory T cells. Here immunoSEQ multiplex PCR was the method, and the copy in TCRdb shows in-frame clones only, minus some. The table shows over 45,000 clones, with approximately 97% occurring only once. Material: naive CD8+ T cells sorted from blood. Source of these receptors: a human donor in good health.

As DNA, the CDR3 is TGTGCCAGCAGCTTAGGAGACAGGTGGAATGGCTACACCTTC. Amino acids: CASSLGDRWNGYTF. The chain joins TRBV7-9 to TRBJ1-2; a weak D match, TRBD1 (6 bases). V lost 1 base, J lost 6 bases, and 12 bases lay in between. This CDR3 region has 14 residues. Germline lookup yields CDR1 SEHNR and CDR2 FQNEAQ (reference sequence).

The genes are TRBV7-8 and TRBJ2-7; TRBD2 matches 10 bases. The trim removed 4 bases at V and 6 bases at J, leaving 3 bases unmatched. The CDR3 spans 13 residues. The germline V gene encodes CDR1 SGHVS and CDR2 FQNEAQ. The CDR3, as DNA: TGTGCCAGCAGCTCGGGACTAGCGTTCGAGCAGTACTTC. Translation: CASSSGLAFEQYF.

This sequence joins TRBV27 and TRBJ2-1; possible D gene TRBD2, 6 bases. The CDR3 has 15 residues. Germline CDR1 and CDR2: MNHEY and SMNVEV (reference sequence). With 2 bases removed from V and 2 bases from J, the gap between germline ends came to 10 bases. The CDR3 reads CASSLPGSTYNEQFF. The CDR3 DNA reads TGTGCCAGCAGTTTACCCGGGAGCACCTACAATGAGCAGTTCTTC.

The CDR3 region is CASGEIGANYGYTF. CDR3 DNA: TGTGCCAGCGGCGAAATTGGAGCTAACTATGGCTACACCTTC. This chain connects TRBV7-9 to TRBJ1-2; D not resolved. The V gene lost 8 bases and the J gene lost 0 bases, with 13 bases spanning the gap. The CDR3 runs 14 residues. Per germline, CDR1 SEHNR and CDR2 FQNEAQ (reference sequence). The full variable domain, in which reference TRBV7-9 and TRBJ1-2 provide the parts outside the CDR3, is DTGVSQNPRHKITKRGQNVTFRCDPISEHNRLYWYRQTLGQGPEFLTYFQNEAQLEKSRLLSDRFSAERPKGSFSTLEIQRTEQGDSAMYLCASGEIGANYGYTFGSGTRLTVV.

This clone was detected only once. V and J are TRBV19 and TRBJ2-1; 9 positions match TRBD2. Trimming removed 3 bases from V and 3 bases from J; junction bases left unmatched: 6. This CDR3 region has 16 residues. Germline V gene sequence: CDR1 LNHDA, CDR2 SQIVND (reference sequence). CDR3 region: CASSISREGLYNEQFF. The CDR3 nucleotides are TGTGCCAGTAGTATTTCGCGGGAGGGCCTCTACAATGAGCAGTTCTTC.

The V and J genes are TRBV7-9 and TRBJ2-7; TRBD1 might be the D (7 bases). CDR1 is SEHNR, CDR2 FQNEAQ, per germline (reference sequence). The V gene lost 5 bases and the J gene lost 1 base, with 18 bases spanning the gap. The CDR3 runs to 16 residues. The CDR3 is CASSPYGQEGSYEQYF. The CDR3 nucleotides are TGTGCCAGCAGCCCCTACGGACAGGAGGGGTCCTACGAGCAGTACTTC. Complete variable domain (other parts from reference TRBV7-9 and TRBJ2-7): DTGVSQNPRHKITKRGQNVTFRCDPISEHNRLYWYRQTLGQGPEFLTYFQNEAQLEKSRLLSDRFSAERPKGSFSTLEIQRTEQGDSAMYLCASSPYGQEGSYEQYFGPGTRLTVT.

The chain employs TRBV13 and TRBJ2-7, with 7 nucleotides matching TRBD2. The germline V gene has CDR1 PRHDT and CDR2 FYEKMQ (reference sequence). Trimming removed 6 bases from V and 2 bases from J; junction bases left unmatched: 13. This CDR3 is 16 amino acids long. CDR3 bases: TGTGCCAGCAGTCCCGGTCCCGGGGGGACCGCCTACGAGCAGTACTTC. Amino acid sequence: CASSPGPGGTAYEQYF.

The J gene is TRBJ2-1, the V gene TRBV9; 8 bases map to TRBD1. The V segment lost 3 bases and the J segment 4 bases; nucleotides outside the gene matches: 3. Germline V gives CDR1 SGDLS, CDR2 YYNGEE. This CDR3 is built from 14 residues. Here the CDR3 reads CASSATGDYNEQFF. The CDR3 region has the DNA TGTGCCAGCAGCGCGACAGGGGATTACAATGAGCAGTTCTTC.

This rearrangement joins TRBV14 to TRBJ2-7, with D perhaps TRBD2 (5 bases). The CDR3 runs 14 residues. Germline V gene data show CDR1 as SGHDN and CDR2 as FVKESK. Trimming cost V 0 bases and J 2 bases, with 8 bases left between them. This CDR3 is CASSQDDGAYEQYF. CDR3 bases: TGTGCCAGCAGCCAAGACGACGGGGCCTACGAGCAGTACTTC.

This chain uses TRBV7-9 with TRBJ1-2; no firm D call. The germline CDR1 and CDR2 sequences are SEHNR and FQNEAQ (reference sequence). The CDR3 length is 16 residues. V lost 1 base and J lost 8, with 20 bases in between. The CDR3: CASSLVAWQDAEGYTF. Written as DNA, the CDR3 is TGTGCCAGCAGCTTAGTAGCTTGGCAGGACGCCGAAGGCTACACCTTC. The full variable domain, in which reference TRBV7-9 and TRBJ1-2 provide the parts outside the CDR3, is DTGVSQNPRHKITKRGQNVTFRCDPISEHNRLYWYRQTLGQGPEFLTYFQNEAQLEKSRLLSDRFSAERPKGSFSTLEIQRTEQGDSAMYLCASSLVAWQDAEGYTFGSGTRLTVV.

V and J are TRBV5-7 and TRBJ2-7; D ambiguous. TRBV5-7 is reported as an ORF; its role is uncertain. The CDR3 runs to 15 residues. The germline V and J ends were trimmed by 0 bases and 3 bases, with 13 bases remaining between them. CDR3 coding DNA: TGTGCCAGCAGCTTGGGCCCCGACGCCTACTACGAGCAGTACTTC. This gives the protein CASSLGPDAYYEQYF.

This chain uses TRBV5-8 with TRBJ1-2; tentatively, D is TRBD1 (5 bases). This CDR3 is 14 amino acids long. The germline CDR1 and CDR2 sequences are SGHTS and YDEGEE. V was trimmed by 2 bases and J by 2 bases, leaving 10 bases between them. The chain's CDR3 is CASSFGGENYGYTF. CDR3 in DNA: TGTGCCAGCAGCTTCGGGGGAGAGAACTATGGCTACACCTTC.

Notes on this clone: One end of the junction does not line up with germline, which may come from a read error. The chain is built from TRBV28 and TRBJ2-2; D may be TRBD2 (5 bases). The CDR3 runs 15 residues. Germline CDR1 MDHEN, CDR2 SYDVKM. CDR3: CASSLSLREHRGAVF. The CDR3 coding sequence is TGTGCCAGCAGTTTATCCCTTCGCGAACACCGGGGAGCTGTTTTT.

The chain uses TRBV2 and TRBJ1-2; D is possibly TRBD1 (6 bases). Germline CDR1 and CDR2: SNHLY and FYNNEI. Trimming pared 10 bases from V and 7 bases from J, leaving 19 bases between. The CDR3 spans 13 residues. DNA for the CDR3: TGTGCCACCCGAGTGGCAGGGGACGGTGGCTACACCTTC. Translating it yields CATRVAGDGGYTF.

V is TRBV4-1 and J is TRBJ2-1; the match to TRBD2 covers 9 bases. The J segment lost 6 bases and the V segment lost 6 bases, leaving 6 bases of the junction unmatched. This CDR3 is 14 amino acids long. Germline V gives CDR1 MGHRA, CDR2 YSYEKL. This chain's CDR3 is CASSLAGRGNEQFF. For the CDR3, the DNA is TGCGCCAGCAGTCTAGCGGGGAGAGGCAATGAGCAGTTCTTC.

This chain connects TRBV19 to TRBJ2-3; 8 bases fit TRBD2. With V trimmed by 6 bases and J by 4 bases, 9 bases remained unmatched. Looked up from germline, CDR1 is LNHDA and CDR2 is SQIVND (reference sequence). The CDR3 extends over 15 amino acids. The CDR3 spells CASRISGRAPDTQYF. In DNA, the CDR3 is TGTGCCAGTAGAATATCCGGGAGGGCCCCAGATACGCAGTATTTT.

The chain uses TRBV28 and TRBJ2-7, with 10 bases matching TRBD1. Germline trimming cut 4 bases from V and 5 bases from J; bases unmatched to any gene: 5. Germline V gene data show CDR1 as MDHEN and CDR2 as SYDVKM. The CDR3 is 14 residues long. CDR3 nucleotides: TGTGCCAGCAGTTCTCAGACAGGGGGCCACGAGCAGTACTTC. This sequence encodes CASSSQTGGHEQYF. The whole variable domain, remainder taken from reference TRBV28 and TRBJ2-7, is DVKVTQSSRYLVKRTGEKVFLECVQDMDHENMFWYRQDPGLGLRLIYFSYDVKMKEKGDIPEGYSVSREKKERFSLILESASTNQTSMYLCASSSQTGGHEQYFGPGTRLTVT.

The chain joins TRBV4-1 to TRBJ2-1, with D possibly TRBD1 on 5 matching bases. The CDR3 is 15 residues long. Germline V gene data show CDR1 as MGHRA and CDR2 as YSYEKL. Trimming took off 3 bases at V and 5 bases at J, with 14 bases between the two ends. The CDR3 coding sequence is TGCGCCAGCAGCCATCAGGACAAGCGAAACAATGAGCAGTTCTTC. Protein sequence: CASSHQDKRNNEQFF.

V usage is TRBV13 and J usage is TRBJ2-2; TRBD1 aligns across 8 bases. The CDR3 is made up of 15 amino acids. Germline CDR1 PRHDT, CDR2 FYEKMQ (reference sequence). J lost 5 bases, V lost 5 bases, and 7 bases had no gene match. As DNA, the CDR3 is TGTGCCAGCAGCGCAGGTACAGGGGGGACCGGGGAGCTGTTTTTT. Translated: CASSAGTGGTGELFF.

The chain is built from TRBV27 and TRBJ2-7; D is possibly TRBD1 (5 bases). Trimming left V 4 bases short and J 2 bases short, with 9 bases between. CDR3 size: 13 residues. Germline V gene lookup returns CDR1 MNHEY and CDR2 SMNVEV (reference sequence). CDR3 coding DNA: TGTGCCAGCAGTTCGGCCAGGGCCTACGAGCAGTACTTC. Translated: CASSSARAYEQYF.

The CDR3 nucleotides are TGTGCCTGGAGTGGTGGGACAGGAGATGAAAAACTGTTTTTT. Translated: CAWSGGTGDEKLFF. The genes are TRBV30 and TRBJ1-4, with TRBD1 identical over 8 bases. The CDR3 length is 14 residues. The ends lost 1 base at V and 6 bases at J; junction bases unmatched: 4. Germline assignment: CDR1 GTSNPN and CDR2 SVGIG (reference sequence).

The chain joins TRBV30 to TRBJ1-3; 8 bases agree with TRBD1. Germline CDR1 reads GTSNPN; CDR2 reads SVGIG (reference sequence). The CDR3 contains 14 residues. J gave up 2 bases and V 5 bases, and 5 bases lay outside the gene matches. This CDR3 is CAWSDRVTGNTIYF. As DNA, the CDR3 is TGTGCCTGGTCGGACAGGGTTACTGGAAACACCATATATTTT.

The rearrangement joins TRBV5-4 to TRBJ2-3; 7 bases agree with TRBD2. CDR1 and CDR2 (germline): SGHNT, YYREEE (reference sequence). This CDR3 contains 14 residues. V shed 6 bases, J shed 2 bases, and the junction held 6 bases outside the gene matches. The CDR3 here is CASTPGLNTDTQYF. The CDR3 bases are TGTGCCAGCACCCCGGGACTAAACACAGATACGCAGTATTTT.

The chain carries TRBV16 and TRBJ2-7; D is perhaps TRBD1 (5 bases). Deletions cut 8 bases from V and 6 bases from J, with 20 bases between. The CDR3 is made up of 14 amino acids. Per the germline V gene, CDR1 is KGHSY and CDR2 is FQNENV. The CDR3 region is CASSQSRESGEQYF. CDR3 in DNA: TGTGCCAGCTCCCAATCCAGGGAATCGGGCGAGCAGTACTTC.

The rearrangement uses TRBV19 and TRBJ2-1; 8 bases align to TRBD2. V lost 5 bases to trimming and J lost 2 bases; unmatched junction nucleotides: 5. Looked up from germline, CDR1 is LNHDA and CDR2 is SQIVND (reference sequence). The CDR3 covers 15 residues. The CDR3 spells CASSYGAGAYNEQFF. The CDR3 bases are TGTGCCAGTAGTTACGGAGCGGGAGCCTACAATGAGCAGTTCTTC.

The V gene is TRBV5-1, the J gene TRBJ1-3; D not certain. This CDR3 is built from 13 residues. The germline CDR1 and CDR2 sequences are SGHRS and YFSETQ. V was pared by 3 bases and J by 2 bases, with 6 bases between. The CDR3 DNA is TGCGCCAGCAGCTCCCACCCTGGAAACACCATATATTTT. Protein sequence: CASSSHPGNTIYF.

In DNA form, the CDR3 reads TGTGCCAGCTGCCTGGGGAACACTGAAGCTTTCTTT. It yields the protein CASCLGNTEAFF. The chain carries TRBV28 and TRBJ1-1, with D uncertain. The germline CDR1 and CDR2 sequences are MDHEN and SYDVKM. V lost 8 bases, J lost 1 base, and 8 bases lay in between. This CDR3 has 12 amino acids.

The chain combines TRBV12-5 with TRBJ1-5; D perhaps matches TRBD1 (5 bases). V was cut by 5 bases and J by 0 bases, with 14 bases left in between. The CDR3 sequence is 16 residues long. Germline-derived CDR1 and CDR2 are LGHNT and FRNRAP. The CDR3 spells CASGALYRFSNQPQHF. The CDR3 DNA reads TGTGCTAGTGGTGCACTATACAGGTTTAGCAATCAGCCCCAGCATTTT.